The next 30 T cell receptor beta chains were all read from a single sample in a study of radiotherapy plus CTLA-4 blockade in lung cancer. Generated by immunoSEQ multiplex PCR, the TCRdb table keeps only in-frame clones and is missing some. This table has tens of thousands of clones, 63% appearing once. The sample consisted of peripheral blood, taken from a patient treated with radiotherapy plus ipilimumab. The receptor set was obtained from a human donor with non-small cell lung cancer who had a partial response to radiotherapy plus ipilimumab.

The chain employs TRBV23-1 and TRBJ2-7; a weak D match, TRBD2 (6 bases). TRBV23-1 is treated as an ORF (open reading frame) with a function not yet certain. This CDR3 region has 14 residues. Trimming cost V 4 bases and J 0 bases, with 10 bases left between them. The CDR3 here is CASSPGASSYEQYF. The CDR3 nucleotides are TGCGCCAGCAGTCCGGGAGCCAGCTCCTACGAGCAGTACTTC.

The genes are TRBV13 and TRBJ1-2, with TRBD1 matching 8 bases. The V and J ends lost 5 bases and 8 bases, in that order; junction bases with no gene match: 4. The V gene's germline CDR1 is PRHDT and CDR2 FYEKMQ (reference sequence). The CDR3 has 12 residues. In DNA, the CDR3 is TGTGCCAGCAGCCACAGGGGGTTGGGCTACACCTTC. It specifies CASSHRGLGYTF.

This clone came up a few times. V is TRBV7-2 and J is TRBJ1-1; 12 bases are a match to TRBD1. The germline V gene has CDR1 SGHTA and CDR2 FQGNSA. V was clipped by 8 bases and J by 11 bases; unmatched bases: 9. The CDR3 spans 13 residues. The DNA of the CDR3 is TGTGCCAGCGGCCGGGACAGGGGGCGCGAGGCTTTCTTT. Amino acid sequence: CASGRDRGREAFF.

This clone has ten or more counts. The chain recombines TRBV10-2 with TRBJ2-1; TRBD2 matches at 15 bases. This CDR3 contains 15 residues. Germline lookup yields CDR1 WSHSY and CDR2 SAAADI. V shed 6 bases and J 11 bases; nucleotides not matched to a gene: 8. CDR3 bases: TGCGCCAGCAGAGACGGACTAGCGGGAGGGCTTCAGCAGTTCTTC. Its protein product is CASRDGLAGGLQQFF.

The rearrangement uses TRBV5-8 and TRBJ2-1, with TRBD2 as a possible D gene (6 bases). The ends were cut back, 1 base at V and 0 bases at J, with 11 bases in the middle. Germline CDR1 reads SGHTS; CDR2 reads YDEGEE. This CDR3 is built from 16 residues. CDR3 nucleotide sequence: TGTGCCAGCAGCTTGCTTAGCGGTAGCTCCTACAATGAGCAGTTCTTC. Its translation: CASSLLSGSSYNEQFF.

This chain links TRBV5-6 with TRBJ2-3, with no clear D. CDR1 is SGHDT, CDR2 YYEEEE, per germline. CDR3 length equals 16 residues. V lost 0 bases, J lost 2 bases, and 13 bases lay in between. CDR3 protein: CASSLGWRTYTDTQYF. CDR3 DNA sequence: TGTGCCAGCAGCTTGGGGTGGAGAACTTACACAGATACGCAGTATTTT.

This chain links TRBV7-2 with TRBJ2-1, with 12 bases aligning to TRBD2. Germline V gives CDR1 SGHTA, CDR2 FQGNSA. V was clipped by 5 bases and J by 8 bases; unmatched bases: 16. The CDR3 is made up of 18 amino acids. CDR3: CASSHLAGGQTTHHEQFF. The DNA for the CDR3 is TGTGCCAGCAGCCACCTAGCGGGGGGGCAAACCACTCACCATGAGCAGTTCTTC. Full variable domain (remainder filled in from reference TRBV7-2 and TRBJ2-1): GAGVSQSPSNKVTEKGKDVELRCDPISGHTALYWYRQSLGQGLEFLIYFQGNSAPDKSGLPSDRFSAERTGGSVSTLTIQRTQQEDSAVYLCASSHLAGGQTTHHEQFFGPGTRLTVL.

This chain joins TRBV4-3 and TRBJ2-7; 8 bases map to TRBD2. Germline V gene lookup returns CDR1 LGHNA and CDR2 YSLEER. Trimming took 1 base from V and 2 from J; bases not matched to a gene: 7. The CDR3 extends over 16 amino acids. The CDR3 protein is CASSQVQTSGAYEQYF. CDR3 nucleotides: TGCGCCAGCAGCCAAGTACAAACTAGCGGAGCCTACGAGCAGTACTTC.

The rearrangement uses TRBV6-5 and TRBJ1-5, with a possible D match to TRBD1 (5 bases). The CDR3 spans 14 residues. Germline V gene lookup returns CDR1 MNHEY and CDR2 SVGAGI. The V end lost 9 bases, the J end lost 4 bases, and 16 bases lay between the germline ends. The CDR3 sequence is CASHDVGGNQPQHF. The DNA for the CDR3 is TGTGCCAGTCACGACGTCGGGGGGAATCAGCCCCAGCATTTT.

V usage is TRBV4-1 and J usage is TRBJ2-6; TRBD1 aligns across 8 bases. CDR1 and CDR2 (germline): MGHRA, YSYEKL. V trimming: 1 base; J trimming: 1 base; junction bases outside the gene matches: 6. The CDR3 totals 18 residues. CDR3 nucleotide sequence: TGCGCCAGCAGCCAAGCCCGGACAGGGAGATCTGGGGCCAACGTCCTGACTTTC. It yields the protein CASSQARTGRSGANVLTF.

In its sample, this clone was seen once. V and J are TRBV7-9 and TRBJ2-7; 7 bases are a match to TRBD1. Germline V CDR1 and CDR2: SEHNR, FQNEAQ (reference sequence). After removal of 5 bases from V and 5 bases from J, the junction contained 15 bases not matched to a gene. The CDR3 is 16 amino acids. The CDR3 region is CASSDRTGVRANEQYF. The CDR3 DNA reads TGTGCCAGCAGCGATCGAACAGGGGTCCGGGCTAACGAGCAGTACTTC.

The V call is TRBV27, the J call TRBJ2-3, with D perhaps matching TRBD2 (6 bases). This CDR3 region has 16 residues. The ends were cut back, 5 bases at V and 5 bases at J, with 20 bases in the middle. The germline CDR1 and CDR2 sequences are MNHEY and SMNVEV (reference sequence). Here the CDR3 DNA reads TGTGCCAGCAGTCCCGGACCGGGACTGGGGGGAGATACGCAGTATTTT. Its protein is CASSPGPGLGGDTQYF.

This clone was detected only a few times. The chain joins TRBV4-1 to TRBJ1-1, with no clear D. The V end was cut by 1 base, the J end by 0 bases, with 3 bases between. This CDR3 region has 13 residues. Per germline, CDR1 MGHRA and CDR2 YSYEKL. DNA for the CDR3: TGCGCCAGCAGCCAAGCCATGAACACTGAAGCTTTCTTT. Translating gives CASSQAMNTEAFF.

CDR3 nucleotides: TGTGCCAGCAGCCCGGGACAGGGGGTTGGTGGAAACACCATATATTTT. Protein: CASSPGQGVGGNTIYF. The chain combines TRBV7-9 with TRBJ1-3, with 11 bases that match TRBD1. The CDR3 consists of 16 residues. Germline CDR1 is SEHNR and CDR2 is FQNEAQ (reference sequence). Losses at the gene ends were 5 bases for V and 3 bases for J; bases not matched to a gene: 6.

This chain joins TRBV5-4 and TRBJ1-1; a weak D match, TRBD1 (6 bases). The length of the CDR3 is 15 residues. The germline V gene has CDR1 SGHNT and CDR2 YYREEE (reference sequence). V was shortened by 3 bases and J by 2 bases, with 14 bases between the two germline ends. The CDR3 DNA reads TGTGCCAGCAGCTCTCCGACAGGAATTAACACTGAAGCTTTCTTT. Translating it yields CASSSPTGINTEAFF. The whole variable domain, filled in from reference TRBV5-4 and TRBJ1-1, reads ETGVTQSPTHLIKTRGQQVTLRCSSQSGHNTVSWYQQALGQGPQFIFQYYREEENGRGNFPPRFSGLQFPNYSSELNVNALELDDSALYLCASSSPTGINTEAFFGQGTRLTVV.

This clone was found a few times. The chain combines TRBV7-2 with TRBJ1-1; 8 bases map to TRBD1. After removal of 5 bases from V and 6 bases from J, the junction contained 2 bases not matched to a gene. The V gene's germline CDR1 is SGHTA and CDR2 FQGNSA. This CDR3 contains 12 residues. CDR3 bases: TGTGCCAGCAGCCTGGACAGGGCTGAAGCTTTCTTT. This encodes CASSLDRAEAFF.

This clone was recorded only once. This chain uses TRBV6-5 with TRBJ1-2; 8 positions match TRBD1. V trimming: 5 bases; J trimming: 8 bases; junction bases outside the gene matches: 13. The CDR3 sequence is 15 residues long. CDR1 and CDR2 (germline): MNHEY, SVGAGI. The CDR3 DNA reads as TGTGCCAGCAGTCTCAGGACAGGGACTTATCAAGGCTACACCTTC. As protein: CASSLRTGTYQGYTF.

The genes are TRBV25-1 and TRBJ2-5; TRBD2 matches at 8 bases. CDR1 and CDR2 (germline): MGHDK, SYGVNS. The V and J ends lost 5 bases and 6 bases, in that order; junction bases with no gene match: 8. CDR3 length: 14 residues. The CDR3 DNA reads TGTGCCAGCAGTTTGGGAGCGGGAGCACAGACCCAGTACTTC. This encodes CASSLGAGAQTQYF. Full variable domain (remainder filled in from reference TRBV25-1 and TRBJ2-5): EADIYQTPRYLVIGTGKKITLECSQTMGHDKMYWYQQDPGMELHLIHYSYGVNSTEKGDLSSESTVSRIRTEHFPLTLESARPSHTSQYLCASSLGAGAQTQYFGPGTRLLVL.

The CDR3 reads CASQSSGGTGELFF. The CDR3 DNA is TGCGCCAGCCAATCTAGCGGCGGCACCGGGGAGCTGTTTTTT. The genes are TRBV10-1 and TRBJ2-2, with 7 nucleotides matching TRBD2. CDR3 size: 14 residues. CDR1 and CDR2 from the germline V gene are WNHNN and SYGVQD (reference sequence). Unmatched junction bases numbered 7, after V lost 8 bases and J lost 4 bases.

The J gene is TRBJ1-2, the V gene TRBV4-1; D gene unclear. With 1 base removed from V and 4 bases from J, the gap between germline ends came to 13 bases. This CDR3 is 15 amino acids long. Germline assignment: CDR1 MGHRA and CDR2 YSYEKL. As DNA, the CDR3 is TGCGCCAGCAGCCAAGTGGAGGGTAGTTCCTATGGCTACACCTTC. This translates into CASSQVEGSSYGYTF.

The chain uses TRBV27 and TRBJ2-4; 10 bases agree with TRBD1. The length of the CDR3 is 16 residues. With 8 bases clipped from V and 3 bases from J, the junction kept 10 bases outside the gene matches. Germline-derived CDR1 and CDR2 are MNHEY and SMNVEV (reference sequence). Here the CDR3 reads CASGPRDRGIKNIQYF. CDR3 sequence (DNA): TGTGCCAGCGGCCCCCGGGACAGGGGTATCAAAAACATTCAGTACTTC.

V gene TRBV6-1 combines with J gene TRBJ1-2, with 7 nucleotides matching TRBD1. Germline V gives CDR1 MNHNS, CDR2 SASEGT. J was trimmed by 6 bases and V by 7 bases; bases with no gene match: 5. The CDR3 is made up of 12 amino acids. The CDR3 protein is CASNPTGNGYTF. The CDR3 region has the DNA TGTGCCAGCAATCCGACAGGGAATGGCTACACCTTC.

The CDR3 loop is CATSRDGTSSTGELFF. The CDR3 DNA sequence: TGTGCCACCAGCAGAGACGGGACTAGTTCCACCGGGGAGCTGTTTTTT. The chain recombines TRBV15 with TRBJ2-2; 8 bases map to TRBD2. Losses at the gene ends were 0 bases for V and 4 bases for J; bases not matched to a gene: 4. The CDR3 runs to 16 residues. Per germline, CDR1 LNHNV and CDR2 YYDKDF (reference sequence).

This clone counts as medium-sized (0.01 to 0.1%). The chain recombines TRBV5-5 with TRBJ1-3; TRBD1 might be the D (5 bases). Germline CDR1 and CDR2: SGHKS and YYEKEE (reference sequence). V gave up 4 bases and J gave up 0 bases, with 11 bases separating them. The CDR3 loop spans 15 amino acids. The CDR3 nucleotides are TGTGCCAGCAGCCCCAGGGTGGTCTCTGGAAACACCATATATTTT. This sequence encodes CASSPRVVSGNTIYF. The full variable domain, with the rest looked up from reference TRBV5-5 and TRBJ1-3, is DAGVTQSPTHLIKTRGQQVTLRCSPISGHKSVSWYQQVLGQGPQFIFQYYEKEERGRGNFPDRFSARQFPNYSSELNVNALLLGDSALYLCASSPRVVSGNTIYFGEGSWLTVV.

Here the CDR3 reads CASSGGGRNTIYF. CDR3 DNA: TGTGCCAGCAGTGGGGGGGGCCGAAACACCATATATTTT. The chain uses TRBV2 and TRBJ1-3, with TRBD1 as a possible D gene (6 bases). With 4 bases removed from V and 5 bases from J, the gap between germline ends came to 9 bases. Germline values: CDR1 SNHLY, CDR2 FYNNEI. There are 13 residues in the CDR3. Using reference TRBV2 and TRBJ1-3 for the parts outside the CDR3, the full variable domain is EPEVTQTPSHQVTQMGQEVILRCVPISNHLYFYWYRQILGQKVEFLVSFYNNEISEKSEIFDDQFSVERPDGSNFTLKIRSTKLEDSAMYFCASSGGGRNTIYFGEGSWLTVV.

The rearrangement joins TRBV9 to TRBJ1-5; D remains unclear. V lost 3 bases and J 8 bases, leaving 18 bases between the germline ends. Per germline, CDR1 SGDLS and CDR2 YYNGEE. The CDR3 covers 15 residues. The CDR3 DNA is TGTGCCAGCAGCGCCCGGGGAGTCCCTGAGGAGCCCCAGCATTTT. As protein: CASSARGVPEEPQHF.

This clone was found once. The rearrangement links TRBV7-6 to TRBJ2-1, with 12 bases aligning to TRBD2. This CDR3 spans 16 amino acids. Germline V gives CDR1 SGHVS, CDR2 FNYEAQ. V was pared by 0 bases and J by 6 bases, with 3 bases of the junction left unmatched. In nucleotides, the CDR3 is TGTGCCAGCAGCTTAGCGACTAGCGGGAGTCGCAATGAGCAGTTCTTC. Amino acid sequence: CASSLATSGSRNEQFF.

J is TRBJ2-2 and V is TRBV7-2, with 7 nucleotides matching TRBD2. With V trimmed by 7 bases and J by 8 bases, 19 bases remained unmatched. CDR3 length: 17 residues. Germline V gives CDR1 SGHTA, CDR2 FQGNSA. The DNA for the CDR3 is TGTGCCAGCATCAAGAGGGTCAGCGGGGTGGCCGGGGGGGAGCTGTTTTTT. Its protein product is CASIKRVSGVAGGELFF. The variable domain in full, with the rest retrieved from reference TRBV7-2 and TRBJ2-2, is GAGVSQSPSNKVTEKGKDVELRCDPISGHTALYWYRQSLGQGLEFLIYFQGNSAPDKSGLPSDRFSAERTGGSVSTLTIQRTQQEDSAVYLCASIKRVSGVAGGELFFGEGSRLTVL.

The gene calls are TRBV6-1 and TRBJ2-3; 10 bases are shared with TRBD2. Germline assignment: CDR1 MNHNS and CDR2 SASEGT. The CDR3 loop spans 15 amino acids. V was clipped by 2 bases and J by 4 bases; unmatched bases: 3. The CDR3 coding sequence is TGTGCCAGCAGTGAACTACTAGCGGGGTCAGATACGCAGTATTTT. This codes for CASSELLAGSDTQYF.

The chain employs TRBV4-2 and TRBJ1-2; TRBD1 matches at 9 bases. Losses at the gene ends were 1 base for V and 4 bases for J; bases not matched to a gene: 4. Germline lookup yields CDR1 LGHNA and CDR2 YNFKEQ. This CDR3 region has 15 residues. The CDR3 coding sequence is TGTGCCAGCAGCCAAGGGGGACAGGGAAGCTATGGCTACACCTTC. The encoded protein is CASSQGGQGSYGYTF.